This section outlines one TCR beta chain sequence together with its context. Its antigen is currently not known. No much larger clone exists at a distance of one base, and base qualities are not known. The sample's time point label, decoded: blood sample drawn before combined kidney and bone marrow transplant. Unstimulated Tregs (CD4+CD25+CD127-), CD4+ non-Tregs (CD4+CD25-), CD4 and CD8 cells were FACS-sorted from thawed PBMCs. Prior to Treg sorting, thawed PBMCs were rested overnight at 37 degrees C with 200 IU/ml IL-2. The patients were a handful of recipients of combined kidney and bone marrow transplants from the ITN036ST trial, and samples were available only for these trial subjects. Healthy control blood was processed to PBMCs by Ficoll density gradient and cryopreserved, and patient PBMCs were collected before and after transplant. The data were obtained in a study of Tregs in tolerant kidney transplant recipients (dated by TCRdb to between 2018 and 2021). In terms of the full investigation: The transplants used related donors with nonmyeloablative bone marrow transplantation, and mixed chimerism in the human trials was transient. The study used TCRbeta sequencing to identify donor-specific regulatory T cells before combined kidney and bone marrow transplantation, then tracked those cells after transplant. Overall study outcomes, separate from this receptor: Expanding Tregs with activated donor B cells appeared to identify the most biologically relevant and donor-specific TCRbeta repertoire. The study was limited by small patient numbers, and the findings need validation in larger populations and under other immunosuppression protocols. In tolerant patients, the expansion of donor-specific Tregs was greater than global Treg expansion, suggesting that the expansion was antigen-driven rather than nonspecific. Biological reproducibility was not directly addressed, though technical replication error appeared minimal. PCR primers changed over time for some patients, so nucleotide-level comparison across those patients' samples was not possible.

For TCRbeta CDR3 sequencing, genomic DNA was extracted from sorted cells using the QIAGEN DNeasy Blood and Tissue Kit. High-throughput TCRbeta CDR3 sequencing was carried out commercially through immunoSEQ, with PCR amplification with bias correction and internal controls included. Per the original workflow: A unique productive TCRbeta sequence was defined by the CDR3 nucleotide sequence when primers matched, and otherwise by the CDR3 amino acid sequence together with the Vbeta and Jbeta genes. To correct sorting error, sequences shared between sorted populations at a frequency ratio of 2:1 or less were removed; the rest were assigned to the higher population. Sequences were defined as donor-reactive when expanded at least 5-fold in CFSE-low cells versus unstimulated cells and present at a frequency of at least 0.01% in CFSE-low cells. Jensen-Shannon divergence calculated on the top 100 TCRbeta sequences ranked by frequency was used to measure repertoire divergence. For samples with multiple sequencing runs, sorting error was corrected in each run separately before the runs were combined. In its TCRdb copy, this immuneACCESS table keeps in-frame sequences only and misses some clones. Where compared with another copy, unresolved V genes explain less than half of these, and the others have no known cause. That table supplies the V and J calls and clone size; D and trimming were determined from the DNA. Present in this sample are just under 65,000 clones, about 98% of which were seen just once. The ten largest clonotypes hold around 0.34% of the sample.

Sequenced material: Tregs from blood, taken before the transplant. This receptor was obtained from a human donor who received a combined kidney and bone marrow transplant.

The CDR3 protein is CASSLGTDYGYTF. The sequence in DNA is TGTGCCAGCAGTCTAGGGACAGACTATGGCTACACCTTC. The rearrangement joined TRBV6-1 to TRBJ1-2; TRBD1 fits 7 bases in the junction. According to the germline V gene, CDR1 reads MNHNS and CDR2 reads SASEGT. The CDR3, from cysteine to phenylalanine, totals 13 residues. The CDR3 DNA has 39 bases and is translated from base 1. The junction shows trimming of 5 bases on V and 3 bases on J, and the gene matches do not reach 3 bases of it.